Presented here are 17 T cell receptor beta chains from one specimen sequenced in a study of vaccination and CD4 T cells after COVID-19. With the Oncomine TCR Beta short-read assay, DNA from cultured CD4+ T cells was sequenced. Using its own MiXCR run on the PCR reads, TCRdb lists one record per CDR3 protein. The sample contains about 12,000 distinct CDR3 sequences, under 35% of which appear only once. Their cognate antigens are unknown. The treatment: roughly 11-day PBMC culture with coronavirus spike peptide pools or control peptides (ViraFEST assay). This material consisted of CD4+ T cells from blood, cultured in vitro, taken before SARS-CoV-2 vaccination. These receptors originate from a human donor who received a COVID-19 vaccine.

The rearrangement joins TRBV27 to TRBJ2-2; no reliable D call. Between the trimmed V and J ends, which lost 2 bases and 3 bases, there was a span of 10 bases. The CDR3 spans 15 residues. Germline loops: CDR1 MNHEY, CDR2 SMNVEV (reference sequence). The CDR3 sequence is CASSLRERDTGELFF. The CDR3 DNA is TGTGCCAGCAGTTTACGTGAGCGAGACACCGGGGAGCTGTTTTTT.

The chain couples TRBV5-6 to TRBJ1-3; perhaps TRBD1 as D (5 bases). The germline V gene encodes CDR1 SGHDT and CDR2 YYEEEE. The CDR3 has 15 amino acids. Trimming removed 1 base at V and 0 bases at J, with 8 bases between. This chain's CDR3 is CASSLPQGSGNTIYF. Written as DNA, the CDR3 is TGTGCCAGCAGCTTGCCCCAGGGCTCTGGAAACACCATATATTTT.

The CDR3 nucleotides read TGTGCCAGTAGTTTGGTCTTAGGGGGTGACAGGGGTTCCGAGACCCAGTACTTC. Residues: CASSLVLGGDRGSETQYF. The chain couples TRBV19 to TRBJ2-5; 8 positions agree with TRBD1. The CDR3 length is 18 residues. In germline, CDR1 is LNHDA, CDR2 SQIVND (reference sequence). Trimming removed 5 bases from V and 5 bases from J; junction bases left unmatched: 19.

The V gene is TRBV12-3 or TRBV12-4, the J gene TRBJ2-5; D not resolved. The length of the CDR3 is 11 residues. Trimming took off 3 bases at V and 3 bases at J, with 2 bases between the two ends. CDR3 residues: CASSFEETQYF. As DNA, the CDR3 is TGTGCCAGCAGTTTCGAAGAGACCCAGTACTTC.

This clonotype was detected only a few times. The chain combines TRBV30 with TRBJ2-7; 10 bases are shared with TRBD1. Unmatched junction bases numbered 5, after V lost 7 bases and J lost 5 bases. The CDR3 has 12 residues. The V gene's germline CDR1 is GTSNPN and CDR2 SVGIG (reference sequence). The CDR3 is CASDRGLDEQYF. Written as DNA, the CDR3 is TGTGCCTCTGACAGGGGGCTCGACGAGCAGTACTTC. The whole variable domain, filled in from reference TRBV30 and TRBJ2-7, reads SQTIHQWPATLVQPVGSPLSLECTVEGTSNPNLYWYRQAAGRGLQLLFYSVGIGQISSEVPQNLSASRPQDRQFILSSKKLLLSDSGFYLCASDRGLDEQYFGPGTRLTVT.

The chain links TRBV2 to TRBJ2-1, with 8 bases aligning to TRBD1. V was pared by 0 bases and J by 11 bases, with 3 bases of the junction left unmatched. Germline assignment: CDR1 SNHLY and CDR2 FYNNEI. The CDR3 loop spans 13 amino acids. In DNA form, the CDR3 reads TGTGCCAGCAGTGAAGCAACAGGGGGGCAGCAGTTCTTC. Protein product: CASSEATGGQQFF. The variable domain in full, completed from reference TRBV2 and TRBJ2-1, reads EPEVTQTPSHQVTQMGQEVILRCVPISNHLYFYWYRQILGQKVEFLVSFYNNEISEKSEIFDDQFSVERPDGSNFTLKIRSTKLEDSAMYFCASSEATGGQQFFGPGTRLTVL.

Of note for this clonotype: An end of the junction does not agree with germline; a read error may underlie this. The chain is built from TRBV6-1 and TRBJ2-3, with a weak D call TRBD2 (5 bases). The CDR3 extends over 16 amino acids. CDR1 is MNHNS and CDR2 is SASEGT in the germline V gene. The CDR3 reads CASSPGNSVGTDTQYF. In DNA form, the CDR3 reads TGTGCCAGCAGTCCCGGGAATTCCGTCGGCACAGATACGCAGTACTTT.

Here the CDR3 reads CASSDSSSYNEQFF. CDR3 coding DNA: TGTGCCAGCAGTGATAGTAGCTCCTACAATGAGCAGTTCTTC. The chain uses TRBV25-1 and TRBJ2-1, with unresolved D. This CDR3 has 14 residues. Germline lookup yields CDR1 MGHDK and CDR2 SYGVNS. Between the trimmed V and J ends, which lost 3 bases and 0 bases, there was a span of 6 bases.

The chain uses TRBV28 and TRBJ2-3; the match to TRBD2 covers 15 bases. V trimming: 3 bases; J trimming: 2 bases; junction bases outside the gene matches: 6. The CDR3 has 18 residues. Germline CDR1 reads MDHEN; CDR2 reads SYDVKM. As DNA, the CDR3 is TGTGCCAGCAGTTTTCCTAGGACTAGCGGGGGGGCCACAGATACGCAGTATTTT. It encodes CASSFPRTSGGATDTQYF.

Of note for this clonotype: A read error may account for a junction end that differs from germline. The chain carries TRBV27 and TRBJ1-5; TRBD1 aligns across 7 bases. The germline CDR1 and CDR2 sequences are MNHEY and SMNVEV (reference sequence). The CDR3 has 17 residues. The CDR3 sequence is CVSSPMGQSNSNQPQHF. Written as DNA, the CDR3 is TGTGTCAGCAGCCCAATGGGACAGTCAAATAGCAATCAGCCCCAGCATTTT.

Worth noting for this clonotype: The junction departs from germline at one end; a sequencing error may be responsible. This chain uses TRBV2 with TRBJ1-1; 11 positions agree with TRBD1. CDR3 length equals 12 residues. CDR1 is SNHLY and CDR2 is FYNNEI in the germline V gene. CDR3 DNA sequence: TGTGACAGCAGTGGACAGGGGGCCCCAGCTTTCTTT. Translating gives CDSSGQGAPAFF.

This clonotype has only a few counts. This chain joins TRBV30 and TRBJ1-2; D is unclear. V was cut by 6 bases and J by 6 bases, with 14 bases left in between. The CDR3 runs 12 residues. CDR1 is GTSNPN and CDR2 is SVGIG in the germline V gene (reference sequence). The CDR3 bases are TGTGCCTGCTACTGGCCCCGAGATGGCTACACCTTC. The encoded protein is CACYWPRDGYTF.

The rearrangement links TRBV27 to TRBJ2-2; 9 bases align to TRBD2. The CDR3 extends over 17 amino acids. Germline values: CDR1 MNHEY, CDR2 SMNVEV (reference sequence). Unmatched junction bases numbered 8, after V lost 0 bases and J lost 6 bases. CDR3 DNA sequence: TGTGCCAGCAGTTTATCCCTAGCGGGGAGGGGGCCCGGGGAGCTGTTTTTT. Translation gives CASSLSLAGRGPGELFF.

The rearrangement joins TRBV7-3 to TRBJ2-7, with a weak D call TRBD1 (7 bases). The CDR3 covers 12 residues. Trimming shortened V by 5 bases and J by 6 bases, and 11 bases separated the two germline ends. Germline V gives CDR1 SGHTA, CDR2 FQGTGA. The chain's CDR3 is CASSRQGGEQYF. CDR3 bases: TGTGCCAGCAGCCGACAGGGAGGCGAGCAGTACTTC.

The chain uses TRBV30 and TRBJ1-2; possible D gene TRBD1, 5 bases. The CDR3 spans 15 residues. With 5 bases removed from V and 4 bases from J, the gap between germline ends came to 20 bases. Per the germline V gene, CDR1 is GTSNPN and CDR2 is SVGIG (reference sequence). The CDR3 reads CAWAQFNGGGYGYTF. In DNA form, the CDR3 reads TGTGCCTGGGCCCAATTCAACGGGGGTGGCTATGGCTACACCTTC.

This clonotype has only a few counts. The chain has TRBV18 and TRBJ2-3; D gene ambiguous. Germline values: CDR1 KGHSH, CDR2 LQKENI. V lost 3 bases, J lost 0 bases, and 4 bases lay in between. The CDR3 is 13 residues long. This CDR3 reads CASSPSSTDTQYF. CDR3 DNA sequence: TGTGCCAGCTCACCCTCAAGCACAGATACGCAGTATTTT.

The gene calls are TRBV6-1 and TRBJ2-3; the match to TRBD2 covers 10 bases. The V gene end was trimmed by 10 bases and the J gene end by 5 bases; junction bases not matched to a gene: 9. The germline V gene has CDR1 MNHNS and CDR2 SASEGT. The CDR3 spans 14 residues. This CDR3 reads CATATSGARDTQYF. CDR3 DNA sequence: TGTGCCACCGCAACTAGCGGGGCTAGAGATACGCAGTATTTT.